These T cell receptor beta chains were read from a single sample in a study of siplizumab effects on memory and regulatory T cells. This table comes from immunoSEQ multiplex PCR, and its TCRdb copy is limited to in-frame clones, with some not included. Of approximately 94,000 clones listed, 94% are singletons. Sequencing was carried out using non-Treg CD4+ T cells sorted from blood. These receptors were obtained from a human donor in good health. CDR3s include the opening cysteine and the closing phenylalanine or tryptophan.

J	V	CDR3
TRBJ2-3	TRBV18	CASSPASPHTDTQYF
TRBJ1-1	TRBV10-3	CAISESDRASGTEAFF
TRBJ2-6	TRBV29-1	CSVVIGGANVLTF
TRBJ1-1	TRBV29-1	CSAPGGWNTEAFF
TRBJ1-3	TRBV6-1	CASITGLGGNTIYF
TRBJ1-2	TRBV7-8	CASSFTSGARGGYTF
TRBJ2-1	TRBV19	CASSSGLAGLYYNEQFF
TRBJ2-7	TRBV19	CASSIVGRISYEQYF
TRBJ2-3	TRBV6-1	CASSDPLAGGFTDTQYF
TRBJ1-4	TRBV6-5	CASSYSGGRREKLFF
TRBJ2-1	TRBV5-1	CASSLEREGRGEQFF
TRBJ1-1	TRBV7-3	CASSSSLNTEAFF
TRBJ2-6	TRBV5-1	CASSLVLAGNSGANVLTF
TRBJ2-3	TRBV5-1	CASSLAGYSRYDF
TRBJ2-2	TRBV7-9	CASSSELSDNTGELFF
TRBJ1-1	TRBV7-9	CASSFRGRDTEAFF
TRBJ2-7	TRBV2	CASSAGVAGGISYEQYF
TRBJ2-5	TRBV5-1	CASSLGFGGIQETQYF
TRBJ1-2	TRBV6-1	CASSPGQGNYGYTF
TRBJ2-2	TRBV6-6	CASSYRDQTGELFF
TRBJ2-3	TRBV19	CASSLQGQRTDTQYF
TRBJ2-5	TRBV6-4	CARDSQRTSGQKETQYF
TRBJ2-2	TRBV4-1	CASSISAGELFF
TRBJ2-7	TRBV5-5	CASSLGVPSEQYF
TRBJ1-3	TRBV4-1	CASRGTGSGNTIYF
TRBJ2-5	TRBV9	CASSVGTVQETQYF